This TCR beta chain originates from a study of T cells after yellow fever vaccination. TCRdb re-called the 5' RACE reads through MiXCR, storing one row per CDR3 protein. The top ten clones hold roughly 41% of a sample with 120,000 or so distinct CDR3 sequences, around 15% of them seen once. Many counts were recorded for this clonotype. Antigen: not known. The V end was cut by 1 base, the J end by 12 bases, with 6 bases between. CDR3 length equals 11 residues. Germline V gives CDR1 LGHDT, CDR2 YNNKEL (reference sequence). Study-level results: The CD4 and CD8 compartments had a small share of their clonotypes in common.

This sequence originates from a man between 18 and 29 years old who received the YFV17D yellow fever vaccine. Here the sequenced sample was CD8+ T cells sorted from PBMCs, taken 5 days after the yellow fever booster vaccination. The chain uses TRBV3-1 and TRBJ1-4; D gene unclear. DNA for the CDR3: TGTGCCAGCAGCCAAGTTTCCGAACTGTTTTTT. It specifies CASSQVSELFF.